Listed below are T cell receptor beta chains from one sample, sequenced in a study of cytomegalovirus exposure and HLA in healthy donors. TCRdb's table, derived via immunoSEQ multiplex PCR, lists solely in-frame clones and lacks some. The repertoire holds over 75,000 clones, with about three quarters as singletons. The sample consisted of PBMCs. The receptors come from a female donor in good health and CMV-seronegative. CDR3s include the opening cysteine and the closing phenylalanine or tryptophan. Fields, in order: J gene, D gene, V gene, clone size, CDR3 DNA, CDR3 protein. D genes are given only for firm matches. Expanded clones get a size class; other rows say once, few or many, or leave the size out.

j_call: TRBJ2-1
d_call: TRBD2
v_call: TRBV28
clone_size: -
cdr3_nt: TGTGCCAGCAGTTTAACTAGCGGGGAGAAGTTCTTC
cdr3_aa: CASSLTSGEKFF

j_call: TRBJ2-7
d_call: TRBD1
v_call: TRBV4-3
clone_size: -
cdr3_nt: TGCGCCAGCAGCCGAGGACAGGGCCCATACGAGCAGTACTTC
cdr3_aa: CASSRGQGPYEQYF

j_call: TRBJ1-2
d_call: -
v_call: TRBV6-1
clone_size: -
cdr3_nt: TGTGCCAGCGAACAGGGTCAGGGGAACTATGGCTACACCTTC
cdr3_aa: CASEQGQGNYGYTF

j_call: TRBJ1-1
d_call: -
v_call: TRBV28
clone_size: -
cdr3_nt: TGTGCCAGCAGTTTCAGAGGGTCGAACACTGAAGCTTTCTTT
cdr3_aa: CASSFRGSNTEAFF

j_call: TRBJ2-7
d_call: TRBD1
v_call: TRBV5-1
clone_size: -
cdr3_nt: TGCGCCAGCAGCTCCACCGGGACAGGGGTCAGGGAGCAGTACTTC
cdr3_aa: CASSSTGTGVREQYF

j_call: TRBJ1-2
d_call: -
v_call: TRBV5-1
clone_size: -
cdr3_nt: TGCGCCAGCAGCTGGCAGGGCCCCGCGGATGGCTACACCTTC
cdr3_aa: CASSWQGPADGYTF

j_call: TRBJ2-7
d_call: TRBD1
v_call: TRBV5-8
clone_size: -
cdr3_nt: TGTGCCAGCAGCTCGGGGACAGGGAATACCTACGAGCAGTACTTC
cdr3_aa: CASSSGTGNTYEQYF

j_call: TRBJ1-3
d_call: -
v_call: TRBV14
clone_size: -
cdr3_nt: TGTGCCAGCAGCCGGAGCTCTGGAAACACCATATATTTT
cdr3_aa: CASSRSSGNTIYF

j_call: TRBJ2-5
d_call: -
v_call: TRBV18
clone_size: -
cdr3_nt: TGTGCCAGCTCACCTCAACAAGAGACCCAGTACTTC
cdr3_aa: CASSPQQETQYF

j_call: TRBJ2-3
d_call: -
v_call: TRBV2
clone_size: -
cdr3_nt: TGTGCCAGCACCTTCTCAGGGGACAGCACAGATACGCAGTATTTT
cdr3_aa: CASTFSGDSTDTQYF

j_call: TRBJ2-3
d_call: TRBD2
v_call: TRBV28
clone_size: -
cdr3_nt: TGTGCCAGCAGTCCTGGACTAGCGGTACACACAGATACGCAGTATTTT
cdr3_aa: CASSPGLAVHTDTQYF

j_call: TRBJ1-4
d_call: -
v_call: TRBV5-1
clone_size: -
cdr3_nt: TGCGCCAGCAGCTTGGGGGCAGCAACTAATGAAAAACTGTTTTTT
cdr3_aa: CASSLGAATNEKLFF

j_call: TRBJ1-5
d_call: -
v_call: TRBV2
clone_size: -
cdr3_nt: TGTGCCAGCACCTTCGATGGGGGGGGCAATCAGCCCCAGCATTTT
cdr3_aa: CASTFDGGGNQPQHF

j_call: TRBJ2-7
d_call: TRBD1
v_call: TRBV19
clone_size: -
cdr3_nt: TGTGCCAGTAGTGAGACAGGGGACTACGAGCAGTACTTC
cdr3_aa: CASSETGDYEQYF

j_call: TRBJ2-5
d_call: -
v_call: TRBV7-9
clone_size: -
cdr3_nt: TGTGCCAGCAGCTCCATCCAAGAGACCCAGTACTTC
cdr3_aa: CASSSIQETQYF

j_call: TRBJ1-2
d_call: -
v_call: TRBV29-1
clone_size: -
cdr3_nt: TGCAGCGTTGCAGGGGCAGGGCCCAGGGGCTACACCTTC
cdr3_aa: CSVAGAGPRGYTF

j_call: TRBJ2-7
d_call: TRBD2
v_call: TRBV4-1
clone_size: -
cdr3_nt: TGCGCCAGTGCCCCAATCCTAGCGGAGCCCTACGAGCAGTACTTC
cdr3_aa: CASAPILAEPYEQYF

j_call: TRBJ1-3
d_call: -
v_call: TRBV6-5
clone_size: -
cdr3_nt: TGTGCCAGCAGAAAACAGCCTGGAAACACCATATATTTT
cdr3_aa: CASRKQPGNTIYF

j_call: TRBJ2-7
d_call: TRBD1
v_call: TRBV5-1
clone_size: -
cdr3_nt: TGCGCCAGCAGCTCGGGACAGGGCGACGAGCAGTACTTC
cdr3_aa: CASSSGQGDEQYF

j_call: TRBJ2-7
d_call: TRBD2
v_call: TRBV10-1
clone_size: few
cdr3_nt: TGCGCCAGCAGTGTTCATCGGGAAAGCGGGGCATCCCTACGGCAGTACTTC
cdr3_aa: CASSVHRESGASLRQYF

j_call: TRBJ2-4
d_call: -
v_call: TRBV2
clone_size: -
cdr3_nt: TGTGCCAGCAGTGAAGGGAGGGCCAAAAACATTCAGTACTTC
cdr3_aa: CASSEGRAKNIQYF

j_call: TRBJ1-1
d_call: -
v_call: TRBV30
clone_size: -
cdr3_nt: TGTGCCTGGAGTTTGGTAGGGGCCGACACTGAAGCTTTCTTT
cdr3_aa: CAWSLVGADTEAFF

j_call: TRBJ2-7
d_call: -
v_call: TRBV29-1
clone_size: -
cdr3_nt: TGCAGCGTTGTGGCCCTCTACGAGCAGTACTTC
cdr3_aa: CSVVALYEQYF

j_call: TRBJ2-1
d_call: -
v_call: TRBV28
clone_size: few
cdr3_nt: TGTGCCAGCAGTTTAAGACTGAATGAGCAGTTCTTC
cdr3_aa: CASSLRLNEQFF

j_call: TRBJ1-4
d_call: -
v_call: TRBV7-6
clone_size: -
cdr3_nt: TGTGCCAGCAGCCTACGGGACACGAATGAAAAACTGTTTTTT
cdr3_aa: CASSLRDTNEKLFF

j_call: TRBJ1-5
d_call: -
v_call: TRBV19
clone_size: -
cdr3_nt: TGTGCCAGTAGAACAAGGGTGCCGGGACATCCTGACCAGCCCCAGCATTTT
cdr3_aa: CASRTRVPGHPDQPQHF

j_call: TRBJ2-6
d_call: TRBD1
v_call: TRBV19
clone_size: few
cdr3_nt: TGTGCCAGTAGTAGAGAACAGGGGGCCTCTGGGGCCAACGTCCTGACTTTC
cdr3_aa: CASSREQGASGANVLTF

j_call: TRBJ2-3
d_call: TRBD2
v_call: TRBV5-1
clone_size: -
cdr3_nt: TGCGCCAGCAGGCGGACTAGCGCCAGCTCAGATACGCAGTATTTT
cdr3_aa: CASRRTSASSDTQYF

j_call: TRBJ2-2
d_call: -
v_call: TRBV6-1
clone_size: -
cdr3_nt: TGTGCCAGCACTCTACAGGCTGGGGAGCTGTTTTTT
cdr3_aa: CASTLQAGELFF

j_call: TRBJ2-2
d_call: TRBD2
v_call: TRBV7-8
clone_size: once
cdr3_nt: TGTGCCAGCAGCTACGGGACTATTAGGTCCGGGGAGCTGTTTTTT
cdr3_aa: CASSYGTIRSGELFF

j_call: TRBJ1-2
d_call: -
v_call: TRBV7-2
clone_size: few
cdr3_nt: TGTGCCAGCAGCTTATCCCGGACGGGATATGGCTACACCTTC
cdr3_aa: CASSLSRTGYGYTF

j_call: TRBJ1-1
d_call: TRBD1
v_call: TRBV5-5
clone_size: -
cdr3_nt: TGTGCCAGCAGCCCCGTCTTCCGGGACAGGGTTCGGATGAACACTGAAGCTTTCTTT
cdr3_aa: CASSPVFRDRVRMNTEAFF

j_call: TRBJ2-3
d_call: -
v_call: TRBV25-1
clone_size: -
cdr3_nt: TGTGCCAGCAGTGAGCTAGCAACAACAGATACGCAGTATTTT
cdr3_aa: CASSELATTDTQYF

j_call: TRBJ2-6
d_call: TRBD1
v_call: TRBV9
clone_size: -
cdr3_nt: TGTGCCAGCAGCTCCCATCGGCGAGGGACAGGAGCCTCTGGGGCCAACGTCCTGACTTTC
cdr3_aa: CASSSHRRGTGASGANVLTF

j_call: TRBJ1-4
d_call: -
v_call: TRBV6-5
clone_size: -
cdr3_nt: TGTGCCAGCAGGCCGGGACATTTTAATGAAAAACTGTTTTTT
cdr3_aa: CASRPGHFNEKLFF

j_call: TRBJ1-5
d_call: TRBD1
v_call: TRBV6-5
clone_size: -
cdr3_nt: TGTGCCAGCAGCCAACAGGGGCATCAGCCCCAGCATTTT
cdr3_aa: CASSQQGHQPQHF

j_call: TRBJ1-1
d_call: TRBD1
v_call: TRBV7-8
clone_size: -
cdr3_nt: TGTGCCAGCAGCTTATTGCGACAGGGCACTGAAGCTTTCTTT
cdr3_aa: CASSLLRQGTEAFF

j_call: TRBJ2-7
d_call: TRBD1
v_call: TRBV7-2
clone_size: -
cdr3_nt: TGTGCCAGCAGCTTAGGGGGGACAGGGTGGTACTCCTACGAGCAGTACTTC
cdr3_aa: CASSLGGTGWYSYEQYF

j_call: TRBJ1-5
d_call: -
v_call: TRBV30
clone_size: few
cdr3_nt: TGTGCCTGGAGTGTAGGTGGGGCCGTCCAGCCCCAGCATTTT
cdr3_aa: CAWSVGGAVQPQHF

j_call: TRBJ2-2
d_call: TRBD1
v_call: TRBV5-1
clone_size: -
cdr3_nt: TGCGCCAGCAGCCTTACGACAGGGGGGACCGGGGAGCTGTTTTTT
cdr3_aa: CASSLTTGGTGELFF

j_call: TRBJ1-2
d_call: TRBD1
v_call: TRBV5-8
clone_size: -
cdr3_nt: TGTGCCAGCAGCTTGATGACAGGGGGCAGCTATGGCTACACCTTC
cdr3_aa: CASSLMTGGSYGYTF

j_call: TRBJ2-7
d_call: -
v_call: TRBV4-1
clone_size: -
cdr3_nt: TGCGCCAGCAGCCAAGCCCCGCAGGGGTACGAGCAGTACTTC
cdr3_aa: CASSQAPQGYEQYF